The T cell receptor beta chain described here comes from a study of blood T cell repertoires in COVID-19. Germline loops: CDR1 LNHNV, CDR2 YYDKDF (reference sequence). The V and J ends lost 1 base and 4 bases respectively, with 7 bases between them. CDR3 length: 13 residues. Produced via immunoSEQ multiplex PCR; TCRdb's table is partial and in-frame only. The top ten clones hold approximately 42% of a sample with roughly 30,000 clones, 84% of them seen once. This clonotype was obtained from a woman of 80 years or more with acute or convalescent COVID-19. The source material was peripheral blood. The V gene is TRBV15, the J gene TRBJ1-1; TRBD1 might be the D (5 bases). The CDR3 loop reads CATSRGQPTEAFF. The CDR3 nucleotides read TGTGCCACCAGCAGAGGACAGCCCACTGAAGCTTTCTTT.